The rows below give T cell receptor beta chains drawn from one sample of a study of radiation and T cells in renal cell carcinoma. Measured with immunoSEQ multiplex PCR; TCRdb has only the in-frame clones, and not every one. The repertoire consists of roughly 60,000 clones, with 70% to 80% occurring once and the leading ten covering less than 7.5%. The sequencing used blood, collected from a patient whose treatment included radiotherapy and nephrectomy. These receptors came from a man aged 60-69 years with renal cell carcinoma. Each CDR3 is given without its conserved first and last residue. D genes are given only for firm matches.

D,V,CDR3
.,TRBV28,ASSQYGETQY
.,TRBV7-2,ASSLRPSSYNEQF
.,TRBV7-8,ASSLAGGTQETQY
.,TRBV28,ASTTGGAGANVLT
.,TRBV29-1,SVEETYNEQF
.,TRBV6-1,ASRLGTEAF
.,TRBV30,AWSVPHGGWPPLH
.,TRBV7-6,ASSLGENTEAF
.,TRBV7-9,ASSLGGLGEQF
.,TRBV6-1,ASSLQGGTEAF